This entry concerns a single T cell receptor (beta chain). Its specificity is unknown. The data belong to a study of vaccination and CD4 T cells after COVID-19. Study-wide context: The convalescents included six males and four females, and among them two were Hispanic while seven were Caucasian.

Study results and caveats: Spike mono-reactivity was the property of 304 of 307 vaccine-specific clones in convalescent patients.

From germline, CDR1 is DFQATT and CDR2 SNEGSKA (reference sequence). Between the trimmed V and J ends, which lost 3 bases and 4 bases, there was a span of 16 bases. The CDR3 extends over 14 amino acids. A single record per CDR3 protein comes from TCRdb applying MiXCR to the PCR reads. The sample carries about 15,000 distinct CDR3 sequences, roughly two thirds recorded once. Material: CD4+ T cells from blood, obtained after SARS-CoV-2 vaccination. The origin of this receptor is a human donor who had recovered from COVID-19. V usage is TRBV20-1 and J usage is TRBJ2-7; D possibly corresponds to TRBD1 (6 bases). For the CDR3, the DNA is TGCAGTGCTAGTGAGAACAGGGAACCTTACGAGCAGTACTTC. This translates into CSASENREPYEQYF.